The clone carrying this T cell receptor beta chain appeared a few times. Clones were read by immunoSEQ multiplex PCR, and TCRdb kept only the in-frame ones, dropping some. This table holds about 180,000 clones, 83% found once. This sample was included in a study of blood T cell repertoires in COVID-19. The CDR3 runs to 15 residues. CDR1 MNHEY and CDR2 SMNVEV come from the germline V gene (reference sequence). V was cut by 1 base and J by 9 bases, with 13 bases left in between. The genes are TRBV27 and TRBJ1-6; D possibly corresponds to TRBD1 (6 bases). The sequencing input was peripheral blood. The sequence was collected from a human donor in a cohort sampled during active COVID-19. The CDR3 bases are TGTGCCAGCAGTTTATTTCTTGGGACACCTTCACCCCTCCACTTT. It is translated as CASSLFLGTPSPLHF.